The 2 T cell receptor beta chains listed next were all sequenced from one sample in a study of blood T cell repertoires in COVID-19. Profiling relied on immunoSEQ multiplex PCR, and the TCRdb table lists in-frame clones only, not all of them. The data contain about 170,000 clones, roughly 84% of them seen just once; the ten biggest clones take up 11%. What was sequenced was peripheral blood. The receptor set was obtained from a man in his sixties or seventies with active or convalescent COVID-19.

The V gene is TRBV6-2 or TRBV6-3, the J gene TRBJ1-2; the match to TRBD1 covers 7 bases. In germline, CDR1 is MNHEY, CDR2 SVGEGT. The CDR3 runs 17 residues. V was clipped by 6 bases and J by 8 bases; unmatched bases: 21. CDR3 amino acids: CASSQPRDRGKRGGYTF. The CDR3, as DNA: TGTGCCAGCAGCCAGCCCCGGGACAGAGGGAAAAGAGGGGGCTACACCTTC.

The chain joins TRBV7-2 to TRBJ1-4, with 8 nucleotides matching TRBD1. This CDR3 has 14 amino acids. Germline V gives CDR1 SGHTA, CDR2 FQGNSA. V dropped 5 bases and J dropped 3; count of bases not matched to a gene: 2. The CDR3 is CASSPQGANEKLFF. In DNA, the CDR3 is TGTGCCAGCAGCCCACAGGGGGCTAATGAAAAACTGTTTTTT.